The sequence of this T cell receptor (beta chain) was determined in a study of PD-L1 blockade in urothelial cancer. The overall study: Researchers found blood samples held a median of 141,255 T cells.

A note on this clone: Its matching antigen is unknown.

This CDR3 comprises 18 residues. Between the trimmed V and J ends, which lost 6 bases and 6 bases, there was a span of 27 bases. Germline assignment: CDR1 SNHLY and CDR2 FYNNEI. Sequencing was performed with immunoSEQ multiplex PCR; in TCRdb, only in-frame clones are kept and a portion is missing. The sample has about 76,000 clones; around 80% are singletons. Study observations and caveats: At the 3-week point, tumor-associated blood clones expanded more in durable-benefit patients. TCR clonality was measured in pretreatment peripheral blood. Clonality below the median predicted better survival.

This TCR derives from a man between 70 and 80 years old with urothelial cancer. The chain employs TRBV2 and TRBJ1-5; no clear D. The specimen was PBMCs, collected around atezolizumab (anti-PD-L1) treatment. The CDR3 protein is CASSPESPLSGRVQPQHF. CDR3 DNA sequence: TGTGCCAGCAGCCCGGAGTCCCCCTTGAGCGGGCGTGTTCAGCCCCAGCATTTT.